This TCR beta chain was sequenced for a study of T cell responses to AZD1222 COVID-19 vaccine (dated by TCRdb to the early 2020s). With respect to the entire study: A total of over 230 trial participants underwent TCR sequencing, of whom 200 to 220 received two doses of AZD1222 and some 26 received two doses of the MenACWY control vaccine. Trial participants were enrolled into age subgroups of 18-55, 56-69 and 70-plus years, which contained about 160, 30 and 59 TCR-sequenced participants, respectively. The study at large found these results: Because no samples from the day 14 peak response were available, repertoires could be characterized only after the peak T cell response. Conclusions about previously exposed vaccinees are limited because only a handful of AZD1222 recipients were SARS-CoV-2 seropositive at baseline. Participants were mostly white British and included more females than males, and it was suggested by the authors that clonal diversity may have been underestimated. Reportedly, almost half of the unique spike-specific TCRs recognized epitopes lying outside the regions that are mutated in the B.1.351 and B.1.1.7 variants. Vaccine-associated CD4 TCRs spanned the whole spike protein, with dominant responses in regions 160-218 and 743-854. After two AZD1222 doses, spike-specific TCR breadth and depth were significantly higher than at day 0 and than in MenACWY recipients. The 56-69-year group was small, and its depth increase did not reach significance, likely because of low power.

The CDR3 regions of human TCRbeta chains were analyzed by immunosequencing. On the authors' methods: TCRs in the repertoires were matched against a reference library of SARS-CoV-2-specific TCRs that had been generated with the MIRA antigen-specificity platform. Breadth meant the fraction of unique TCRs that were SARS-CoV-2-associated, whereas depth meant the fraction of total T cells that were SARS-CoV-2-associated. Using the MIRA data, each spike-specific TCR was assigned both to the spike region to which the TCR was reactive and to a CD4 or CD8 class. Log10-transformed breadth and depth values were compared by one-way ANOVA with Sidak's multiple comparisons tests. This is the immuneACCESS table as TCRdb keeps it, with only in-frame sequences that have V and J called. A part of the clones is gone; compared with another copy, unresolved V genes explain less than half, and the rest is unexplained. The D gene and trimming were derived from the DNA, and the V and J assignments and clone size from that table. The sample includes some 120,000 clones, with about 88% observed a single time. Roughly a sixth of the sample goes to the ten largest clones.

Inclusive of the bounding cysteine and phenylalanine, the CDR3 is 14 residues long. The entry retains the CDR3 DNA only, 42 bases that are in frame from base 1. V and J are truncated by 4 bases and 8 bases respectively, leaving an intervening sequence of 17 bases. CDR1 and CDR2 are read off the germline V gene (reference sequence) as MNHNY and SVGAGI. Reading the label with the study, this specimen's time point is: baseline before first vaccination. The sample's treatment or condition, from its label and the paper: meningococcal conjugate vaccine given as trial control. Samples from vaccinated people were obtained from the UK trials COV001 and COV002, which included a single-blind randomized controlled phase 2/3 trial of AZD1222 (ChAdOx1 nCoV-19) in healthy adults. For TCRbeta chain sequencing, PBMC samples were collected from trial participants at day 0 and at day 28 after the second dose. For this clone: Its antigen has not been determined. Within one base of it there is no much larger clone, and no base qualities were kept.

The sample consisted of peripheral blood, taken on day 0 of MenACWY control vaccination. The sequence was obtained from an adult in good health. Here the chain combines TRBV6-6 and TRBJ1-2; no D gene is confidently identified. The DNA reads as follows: TGTGCCAGCAGTTCGACGGGGAGTCTGGCGGGCTACACCTTC. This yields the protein CASSSTGSLAGYTF.